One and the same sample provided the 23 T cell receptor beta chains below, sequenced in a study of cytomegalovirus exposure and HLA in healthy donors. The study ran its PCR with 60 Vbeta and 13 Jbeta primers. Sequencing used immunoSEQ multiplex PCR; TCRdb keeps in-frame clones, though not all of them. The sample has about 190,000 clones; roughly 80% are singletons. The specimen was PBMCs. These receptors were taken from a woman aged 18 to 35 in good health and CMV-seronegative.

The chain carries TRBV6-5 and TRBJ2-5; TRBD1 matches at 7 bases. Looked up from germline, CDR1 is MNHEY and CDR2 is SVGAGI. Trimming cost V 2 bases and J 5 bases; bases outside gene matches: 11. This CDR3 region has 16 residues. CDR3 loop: CASSYQSRTGWETQYF. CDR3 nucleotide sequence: TGTGCCAGCAGTTACCAGTCGCGGACAGGTTGGGAGACCCAGTACTTC.

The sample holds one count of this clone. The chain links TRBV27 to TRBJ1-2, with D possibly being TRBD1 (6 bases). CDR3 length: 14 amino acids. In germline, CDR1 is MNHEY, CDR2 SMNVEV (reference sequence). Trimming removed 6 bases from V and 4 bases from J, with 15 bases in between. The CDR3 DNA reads TGTGCCAGCAGCCCCACAGGGTTGGGCTATGGCTACACCTTC. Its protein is CASSPTGLGYGYTF.

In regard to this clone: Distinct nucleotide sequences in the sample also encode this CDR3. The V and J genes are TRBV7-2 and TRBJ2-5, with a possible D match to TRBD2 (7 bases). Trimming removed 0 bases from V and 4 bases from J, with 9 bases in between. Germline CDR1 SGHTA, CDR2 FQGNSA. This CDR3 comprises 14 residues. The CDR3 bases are TGTGCCAGCAGCTTAGCGGGGGGGCGAGAGACCCAGTACTTC. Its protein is CASSLAGGRETQYF.

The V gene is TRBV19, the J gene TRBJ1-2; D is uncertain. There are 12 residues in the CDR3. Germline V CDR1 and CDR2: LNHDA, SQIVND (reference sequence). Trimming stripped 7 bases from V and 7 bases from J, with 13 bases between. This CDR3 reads CASMSQRGGYTF. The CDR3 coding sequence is TGTGCCAGTATGTCACAACGTGGTGGCTACACCTTC.

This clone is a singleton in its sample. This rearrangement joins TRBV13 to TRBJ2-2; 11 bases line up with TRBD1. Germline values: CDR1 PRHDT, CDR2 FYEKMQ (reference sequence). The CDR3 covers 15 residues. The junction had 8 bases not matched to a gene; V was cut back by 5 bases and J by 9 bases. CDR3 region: CASSRDRGDLRELFF. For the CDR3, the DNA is TGTGCCAGCAGCCGGGACAGGGGGGATCTCCGGGAGCTGTTTTTT.

The CDR3 sequence: CASSPPGGGDEQYF. The CDR3 DNA follows: TGTGCCAGCAGCCCACCCGGGGGAGGGGACGAGCAGTACTTC. This chain links TRBV5-4 with TRBJ2-7; 7 bases align to TRBD2. CDR1 and CDR2 (germline): SGHNT, YYREEE (reference sequence). The V gene end was trimmed by 4 bases and the J gene end by 5 bases; junction bases not matched to a gene: 9. The CDR3 consists of 14 residues.

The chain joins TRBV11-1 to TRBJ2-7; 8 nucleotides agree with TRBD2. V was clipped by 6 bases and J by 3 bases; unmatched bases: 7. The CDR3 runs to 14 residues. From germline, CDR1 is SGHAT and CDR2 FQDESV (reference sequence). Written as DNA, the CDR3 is TGTGCCAGCAGGTTATCGGCGGGGGGCTACGAGCAGTACTTC. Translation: CASRLSAGGYEQYF.

CDR3 nucleotides: TGTGCCAGCAGGCTGGGGGGTCAAGAGACCCAGTACTTC. This encodes CASRLGGQETQYF. V is TRBV2 and J is TRBJ2-5, with D possibly being TRBD2 (6 bases). This CDR3 is 13 amino acids long. Germline V lookup: CDR1 SNHLY, CDR2 FYNNEI. V shed 6 bases and J shed 2 bases, with 10 bases lying between them.

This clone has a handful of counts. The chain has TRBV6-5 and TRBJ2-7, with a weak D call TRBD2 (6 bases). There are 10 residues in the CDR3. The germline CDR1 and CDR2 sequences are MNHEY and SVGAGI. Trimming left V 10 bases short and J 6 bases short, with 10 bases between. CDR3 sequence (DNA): TGTGCCACGGGAGCCCGCGAGCAGTACTTC. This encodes CATGAREQYF.

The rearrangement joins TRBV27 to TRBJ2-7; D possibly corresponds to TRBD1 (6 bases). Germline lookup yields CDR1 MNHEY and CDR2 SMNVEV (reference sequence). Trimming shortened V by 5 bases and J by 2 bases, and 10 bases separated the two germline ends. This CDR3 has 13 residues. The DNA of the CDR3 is TGTGCCAGCAGTCCCGGACAGACCTACGAGCAGTACTTC. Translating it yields CASSPGQTYEQYF.

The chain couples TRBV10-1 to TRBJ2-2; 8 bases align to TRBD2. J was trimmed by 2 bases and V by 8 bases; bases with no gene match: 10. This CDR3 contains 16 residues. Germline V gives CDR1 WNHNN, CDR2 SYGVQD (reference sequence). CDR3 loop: CASARFAGGNTGELFF. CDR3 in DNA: TGCGCCAGCGCCCGCTTCGCGGGAGGAAACACCGGGGAGCTGTTTTTT.

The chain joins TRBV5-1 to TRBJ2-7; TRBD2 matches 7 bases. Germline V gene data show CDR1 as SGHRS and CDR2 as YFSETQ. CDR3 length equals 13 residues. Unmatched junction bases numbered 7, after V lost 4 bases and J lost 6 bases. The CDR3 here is CASSRGGTAEQYF. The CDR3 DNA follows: TGCGCCAGCAGCAGGGGAGGGACCGCCGAGCAGTACTTC.

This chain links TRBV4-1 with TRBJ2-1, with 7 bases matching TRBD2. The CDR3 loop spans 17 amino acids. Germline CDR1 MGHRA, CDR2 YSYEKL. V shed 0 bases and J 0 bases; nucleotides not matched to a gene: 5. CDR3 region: CASSQEYASGSYNEQFF. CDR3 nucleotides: TGCGCCAGCAGCCAAGAGTACGCTAGCGGCTCCTACAATGAGCAGTTCTTC.

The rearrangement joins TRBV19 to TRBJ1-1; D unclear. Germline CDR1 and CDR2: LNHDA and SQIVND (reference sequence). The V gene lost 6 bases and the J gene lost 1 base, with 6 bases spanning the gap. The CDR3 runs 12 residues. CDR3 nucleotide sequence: TGTGCCAGTAGCCGACAGAACACTGAAGCTTTCTTT. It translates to CASSRQNTEAFF.

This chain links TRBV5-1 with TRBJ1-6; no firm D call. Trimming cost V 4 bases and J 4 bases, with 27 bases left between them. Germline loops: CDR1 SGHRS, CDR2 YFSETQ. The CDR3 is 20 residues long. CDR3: CASSRDPRVRVRDYNSPLHF. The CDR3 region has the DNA TGCGCCAGCAGCCGAGACCCAAGAGTTCGAGTGAGGGATTATAATTCACCCCTCCACTTT.

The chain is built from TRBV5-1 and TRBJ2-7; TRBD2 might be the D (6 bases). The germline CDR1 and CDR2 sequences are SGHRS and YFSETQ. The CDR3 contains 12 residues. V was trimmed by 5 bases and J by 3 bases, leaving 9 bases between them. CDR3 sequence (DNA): TGCGCCAGCAGGTGGGGGGACTACGAGCAGTACTTC. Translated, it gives CASRWGDYEQYF.

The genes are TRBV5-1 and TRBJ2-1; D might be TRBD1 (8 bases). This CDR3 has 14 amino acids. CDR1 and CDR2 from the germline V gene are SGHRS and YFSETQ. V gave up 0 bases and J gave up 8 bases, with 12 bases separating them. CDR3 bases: TGCGCCAGCAGCTTGGGAACAGGGGGGGATGAGCAGTTCTTC. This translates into CASSLGTGGDEQFF.

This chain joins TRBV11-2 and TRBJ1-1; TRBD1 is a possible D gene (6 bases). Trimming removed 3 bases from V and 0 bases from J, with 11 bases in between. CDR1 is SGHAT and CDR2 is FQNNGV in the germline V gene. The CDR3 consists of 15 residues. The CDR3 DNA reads TGTGCCAGCAGCTTGCAGGACAGAGTGAACACTGAAGCTTTCTTT. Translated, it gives CASSLQDRVNTEAFF. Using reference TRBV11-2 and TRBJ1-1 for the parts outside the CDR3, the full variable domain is EAGVAQSPRYKIIEKRQSVAFWCNPISGHATLYWYQQILGQGPKLLIQFQNNGVVDDSQLPKDRFSAERLKGVDSTLKIQPAKLEDSAVYLCASSLQDRVNTEAFFGQGTRLTVV.

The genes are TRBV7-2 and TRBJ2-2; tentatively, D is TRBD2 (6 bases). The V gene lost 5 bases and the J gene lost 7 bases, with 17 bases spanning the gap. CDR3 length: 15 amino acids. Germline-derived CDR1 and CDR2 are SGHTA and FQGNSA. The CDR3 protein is CASSPRVWGDGELFF. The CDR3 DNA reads TGTGCCAGCAGCCCCCGAGTCTGGGGGGACGGGGAGCTGTTTTTT.

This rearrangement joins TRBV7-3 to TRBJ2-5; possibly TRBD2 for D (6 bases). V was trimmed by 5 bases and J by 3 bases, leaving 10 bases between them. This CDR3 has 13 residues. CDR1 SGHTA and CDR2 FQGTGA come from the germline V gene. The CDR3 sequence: CASSPGGEETQYF. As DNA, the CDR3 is TGTGCCAGCAGCCCTGGAGGGGAAGAGACCCAGTACTTC.

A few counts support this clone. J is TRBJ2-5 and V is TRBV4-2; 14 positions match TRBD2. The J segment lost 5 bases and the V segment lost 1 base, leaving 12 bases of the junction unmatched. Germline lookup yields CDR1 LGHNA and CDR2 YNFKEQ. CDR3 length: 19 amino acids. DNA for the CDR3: TGTGCCAGCAGCCAAGGGACTAGCGGGAGGAATTATTGGGAGGAGACCCAGTACTTC. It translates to CASSQGTSGRNYWEETQYF.

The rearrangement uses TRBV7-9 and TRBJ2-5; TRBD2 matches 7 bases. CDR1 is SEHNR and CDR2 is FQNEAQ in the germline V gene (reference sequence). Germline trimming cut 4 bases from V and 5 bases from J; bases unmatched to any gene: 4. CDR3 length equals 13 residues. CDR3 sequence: CASSSSSGETQYF. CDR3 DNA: TGTGCCAGCAGCTCCTCTAGCGGCGAGACCCAGTACTTC. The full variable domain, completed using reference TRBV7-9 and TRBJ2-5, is DTGVSQNPRHKITKRGQNVTFRCDPISEHNRLYWYRQTLGQGPEFLTYFQNEAQLEKSRLLSDRFSAERPKGSFSTLEIQRTEQGDSAMYLCASSSSSGETQYFGPGTRLLVL.

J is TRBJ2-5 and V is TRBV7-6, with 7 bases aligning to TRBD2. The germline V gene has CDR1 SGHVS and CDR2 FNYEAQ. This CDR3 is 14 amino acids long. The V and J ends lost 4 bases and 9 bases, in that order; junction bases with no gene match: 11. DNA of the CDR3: TGTGCCAGCAGCTCGACTTCGTGGGGGGGGGCCCAGTACTTC. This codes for CASSSTSWGGAQYF.